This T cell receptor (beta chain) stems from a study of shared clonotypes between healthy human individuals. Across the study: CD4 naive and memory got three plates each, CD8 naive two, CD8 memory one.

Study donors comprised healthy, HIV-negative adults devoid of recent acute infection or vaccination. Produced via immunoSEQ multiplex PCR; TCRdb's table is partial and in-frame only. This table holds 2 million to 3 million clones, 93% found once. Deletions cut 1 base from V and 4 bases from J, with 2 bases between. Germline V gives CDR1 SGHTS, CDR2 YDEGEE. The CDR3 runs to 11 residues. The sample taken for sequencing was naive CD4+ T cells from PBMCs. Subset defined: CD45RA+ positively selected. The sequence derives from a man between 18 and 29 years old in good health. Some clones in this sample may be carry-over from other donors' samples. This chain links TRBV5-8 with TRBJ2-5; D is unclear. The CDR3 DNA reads TGTGCCAGCAGCTTGTTAGAGACCCAGTACTTC. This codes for CASSLLETQYF. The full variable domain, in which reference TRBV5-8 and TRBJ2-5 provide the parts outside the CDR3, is EAGVTQSPTHLIKTRGQQATLRCSPISGHTSVYWYQQALGLGLQFLLWYDEGEERNRGNFPPRFSGRQFPNYSSELNVNALELEDSALYLCASSLLETQYFGPGTRLLVL.